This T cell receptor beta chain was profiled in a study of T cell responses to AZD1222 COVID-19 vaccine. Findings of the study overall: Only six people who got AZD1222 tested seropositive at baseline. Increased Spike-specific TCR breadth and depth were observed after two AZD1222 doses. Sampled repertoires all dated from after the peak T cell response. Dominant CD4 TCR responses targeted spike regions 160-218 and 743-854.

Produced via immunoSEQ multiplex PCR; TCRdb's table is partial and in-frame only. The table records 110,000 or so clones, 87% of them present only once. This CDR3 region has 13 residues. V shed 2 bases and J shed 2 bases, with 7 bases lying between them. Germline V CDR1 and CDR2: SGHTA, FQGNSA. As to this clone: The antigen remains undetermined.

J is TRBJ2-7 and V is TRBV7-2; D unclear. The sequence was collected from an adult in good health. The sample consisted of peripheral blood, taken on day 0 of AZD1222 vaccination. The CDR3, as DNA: TGTGCCAGCAGCTTACCGGGTACCTACGAGCAGTACTTC. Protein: CASSLPGTYEQYF.